This T cell receptor beta chain was sequenced during a study of blood T cell repertoires in COVID-19. Germline lookup yields CDR1 MNHNS and CDR2 SASEGT. This CDR3 has 16 residues. Trimming took 1 base from V and 5 from J; bases not matched to a gene: 6. Repertoires were generated with immunoSEQ multiplex PCR, while TCRdb's copy carries only in-frame clones and drops some. The sample has about 150,000 clones, about 88% seen once. The receptor's source is a woman in her seventies with acute or convalescent COVID-19. The sample was peripheral blood. V usage is TRBV6-1 and J usage is TRBJ2-3; 10 positions agree with TRBD2. CDR3 nucleotides: TGTGCCAGCAGTGAAGGAGCGGGGGGGAACCTAGATACGCAGTATTTT. It translates to CASSEGAGGNLDTQYF.